This TCR beta chain emerged from a study of cytomegalovirus exposure and HLA in healthy donors. Donors counted as nominally healthy when sampled, yet unrecorded immune exposures were likely. CDR3 length: 16 amino acids. The trim removed 3 bases at V and 1 base at J, leaving 5 bases unmatched. Germline V gene sequence: CDR1 SGDLS, CDR2 YYNGEE. A multiplex PCR was run with 60 Vbeta primers and 13 Jbeta primers. Sequencing used immunoSEQ multiplex PCR; TCRdb keeps in-frame clones, though not all of them. This sample has approximately 100,000 clones; roughly 78% occur once, and the top ten carry about 3.4%.

This clonotype was obtained from a woman aged 40 to 50 in good health and CMV-seronegative. V and J are TRBV9 and TRBJ1-3; 9 nucleotides align to TRBD1. The sample was PBMCs. CDR3 loop: CASSAGQGGSGNTIYF. The DNA of the CDR3 is TGTGCCAGCAGCGCGGGACAGGGAGGGTCTGGAAACACCATATATTTT.